What follows is one T cell receptor (beta chain) and its context. Antigen unknown. Indicated treatment: roughly 20 received Ad26.COV2.S at low or high dose, single or two shots; about 5 received placebo; per-sample allocation not given. The investigators took samples on day 63 after the first vaccine or placebo injection. An adult donor aged 18-55 years was enrolled in Boston. These data come from a study of Ad26.COV2.S vaccination and SARS-CoV-2 variants. On the study more broadly: Donor had been placed in the Ad26.COV2.S arm of the COV1001 trial. Intramuscularly, Ad26.COV2.S was given either once or twice, 56 days apart. Notes on the study in general: Measurements of TCR breadth and depth may have given underestimates of the total T cell responses.

Here immunoSEQ multiplex PCR was the method, and the copy in TCRdb shows in-frame clones only, minus some. Found here are 380,000 or so clones, around 89% of them singletons; the top ten hold roughly 5%. Specimen: peripheral blood, collected in a trial of Ad26.COV2.S vaccine versus placebo. This receptor was taken from a person between 18 and 65 years old who received the Ad26.COV2.S COVID-19 vaccine or a placebo.

CDR3 DNA sequence: TGTGCCAGCAGTTATATGCAGGGGGCGCGGAACGAGCAGTACTTC. This translates into CASSYMQGARNEQYF. This chain joins TRBV6-2 or TRBV6-3 and TRBJ2-7; TRBD1 aligns across 8 bases. Germline CDR1 and CDR2: MNHEY and SVGEGT. V lost 3 bases, J lost 5 bases, and 9 bases stayed unmatched. The CDR3 consists of 15 residues.